A selection of T cell receptor beta chains follows, all from one sample in a study of cytomegalovirus exposure and HLA in healthy donors. The repertoire was sequenced with immunoSEQ multiplex PCR; TCRdb's copy has only in-frame clones and lacks some. The data hold under 200,000 clones, with 80% to 85% observed a single time. Sample: PBMCs. These receptors all stem from a man in his thirties or forties in good health and CMV-seronegative. Both conserved end residues are part of each CDR3. The D gene is left open where the match is weak. The size of a clone is reported for some rows only, either as once, few or many, or as a class for expanded clones.

d_call j_call clone_size v_call cdr3_nt cdr3_aa
TRBD1 TRBJ2-1 . TRBV5-1 TGCGCCAGCAGCTTGGGGGTACAGGGGGTGGGGAATGAGCAGTTCTTC CASSLGVQGVGNEQFF
TRBD2 TRBJ2-7 . TRBV11-2 TGTGCCAGCAGCTTAGGACTAGCGGGATTATCTTACGAGCAGTACTTC CASSLGLAGLSYEQYF
. TRBJ2-7 . TRBV28 TGTGCCAGCAGTTTCGAGACAGGGAGGTACGAGCAGTACTTC CASSFETGRYEQYF
TRBD1 TRBJ2-1 . TRBV2 TGTGCCAGCAGGGCGTCCCGGGACAGGGGGGTCAATGAGCAGTTCTTC CASRASRDRGVNEQFF
TRBD1 TRBJ1-1 . TRBV30 TGTGCCTGGAGGCGGACAGGGGATGGGACTGAAGCTTTCTTT CAWRRTGDGTEAFF
. TRBJ1-2 . TRBV2 TGTGCCAGCAGTGAAGCTAGGGGAGGCGGCTATGGCTACACCTTC CASSEARGGGYGYTF
TRBD1 TRBJ2-2 . TRBV5-1 TGCGCCAGCAGCTTTATGCAGGGGGCAAGGGGGGAGCTGTTTTTT CASSFMQGARGELFF
. TRBJ1-1 once TRBV29-1 TGCAGCGCCCCCGGACATTTGAACACTGAAGCTTTCTTT CSAPGHLNTEAFF
. TRBJ1-2 few TRBV18 TGTGCCAGCTCACCACCGGCAGGGAAACCCCCGGCCACCTTC CASSPPAGKPPATF
. TRBJ2-5 . TRBV6-5 TGTGCCAGCAGTTACTTATCGGGAGAGCAGTACTTC CASSYLSGEQYF
TRBD1 TRBJ1-5 . TRBV28 TGTGCCAGCAGTTTATGGGCAGGGGGCCAGCCCCAGCATTTT CASSLWAGGQPQHF
. TRBJ1-1 once TRBV2 TGTGCCAGCTCTCTTACGGGGGGGAACACTGAAGCTTTCTTT CASSLTGGNTEAFF
TRBD2 TRBJ2-3 once TRBV13 TGTGCCAGCAGCTTAGTGGGACTAGCGGGAGTCTCAGATACGCAGTATTTT CASSLVGLAGVSDTQYF
. TRBJ1-1 . TRBV30 TGTGCCTGGACCGGAGGGTGGGGCACTGAAGCTTTCTTT CAWTGGWGTEAFF
. TRBJ2-5 . TRBV5-4 TGTGCCAGCACCCTAAGGCCGGGGGTAAGGGAGACCCAGTACTTC CASTLRPGVRETQYF
. TRBJ1-1 . TRBV19 TGTGCCAGTAGTACCCAGACAATGAACACTGAAGCTTTCTTT CASSTQTMNTEAFF
TRBD1 TRBJ2-5 . TRBV9 TGTGCCAGCAGCTCACAAGACAGGGTGGAGACCCAGTACTTC CASSSQDRVETQYF
. TRBJ1-5 . TRBV19 TGTGCCAGTAGTATGGGACTGAGCAATAGCAATCAGCCCCAGCATTTT CASSMGLSNSNQPQHF
. TRBJ2-5 few TRBV12-5 TGTGCTAGTGGTTTGGCACTAGGACAAGAGACCCAGTACTTC CASGLALGQETQYF
TRBD2 TRBJ2-3 . TRBV19 TGTGCCAGTAGCTCCATCCTAGGGACTAGCGACACAGATACGCAGTATTTT CASSSILGTSDTDTQYF
. TRBJ1-3 . TRBV15 TGTGCCACCAGCACTATAGAGTCCTCTGGAAACACCATATATTTT CATSTIESSGNTIYF
. TRBJ2-5 . TRBV7-6 TGTGCCAGCAGCCCTTACTTTACAGGGAAAAACCAAGAGACCCAGTACTTC CASSPYFTGKNQETQYF
TRBD2 TRBJ2-3 few TRBV10-1 TGCGCCAGCAGTGAGTCGGGACTAGCGAGAAGCACAGATACGCAGTATTTT CASSESGLARSTDTQYF
. TRBJ1-4 . TRBV5-4 TGTGCCAGCAGCTCCCAGGGTGCAACTAATGAAAAACTGTTTTTT CASSSQGATNEKLFF
TRBD1 TRBJ1-6 . TRBV6-4 TGTGCCCTAAATATGCGGGACAGGGGGAATACCTATAATTCACCCCTCCACTTT CALNMRDRGNTYNSPLHF
TRBD2 TRBJ2-7 . TRBV27 TGTGCCAGCAGTTGGGGGGGAATCGGAGCCTACGAGCAGTACTTC CASSWGGIGAYEQYF
. TRBJ1-1 once TRBV9 TGTGCCAGCAGCAGCCGACAGAACATGAACACTGAAGCTTTCTTT CASSSRQNMNTEAFF
. TRBJ1-1 . TRBV18 TGTGCCAGCTCACCGACAGTGAACACTGAAGCTTTCTTT CASSPTVNTEAFF
TRBD1 TRBJ2-7 . TRBV27 TGTGCCAGCAGTCCAAGACAGGGGGCTCCTGGCGAGCAGTACTTC CASSPRQGAPGEQYF
. TRBJ1-1 . TRBV15 TGTGCCACCAGCCGAAGGCCCTTGGGGGGGAACACTGAAGCTTTCTTT CATSRRPLGGNTEAFF
. TRBJ2-3 . TRBV5-1 TGCGCCAGCAGCTTGATAAACACAGATACGCAGTATTTT CASSLINTDTQYF
. TRBJ2-5 once TRBV5-4 TGTGCCAGCAGCTTGGCCCCTGTGGAGACCCAGTACTTC CASSLAPVETQYF
TRBD2 TRBJ2-7 . TRBV7-6 TGTGCCAGCAGCTTACGCACTACTAGCGGGGGGGTCTACGAGCAGTACTTC CASSLRTTSGGVYEQYF
. TRBJ1-1 . TRBV19 TGTGCCAGTAGTATACTTGGTGCGGACACTGAAGCTTTCTTT CASSILGADTEAFF
. TRBJ2-6 . TRBV14 TGTGCCAGCAGCCAGCTAACTGGGGCCAACGTCCTGACTTTC CASSQLTGANVLTF
TRBD2 TRBJ2-3 . TRBV10-1 TGCGCCAGCAGTCGCTTAGCGGGCTCCACAGATACGCAGTATTTT CASSRLAGSTDTQYF
TRBD1 TRBJ2-5 . TRBV2 TGTGCCAGCAGGACGACAGGGGGCGTTGAGACCCAGTACTTC CASRTTGGVETQYF
. TRBJ2-7 . TRBV18 TGTGCCAGCTCACCTAAGGCCCAGGACTACGAGCAGTACTTC CASSPKAQDYEQYF
. TRBJ1-5 . TRBV2 TGTGCCAGCAGTGAAAGAGTTAGCAATCAGCCCCAGCATTTT CASSERVSNQPQHF
. TRBJ1-4 . TRBV30 TGTGCCTGGAGTGTATTGGGACATTCTACCGCAACTAATGAAAAACTGTTTTTT CAWSVLGHSTATNEKLFF
TRBD1 TRBJ2-3 . TRBV5-1 TGCGCCAGCAGCCTGCAGGGGGATGGAGATACGCAGTATTTT CASSLQGDGDTQYF
. TRBJ2-1 . TRBV5-6 TGTGCCAGCAGCTTGGGGGTGGGGAGCTCCTACAATGAGCAGTTCTTC CASSLGVGSSYNEQFF
. TRBJ1-6 . TRBV19 TGTGCCAGTAGTATAGATCGGGAGGGTGAGAATTCACCCCTCCACTTT CASSIDREGENSPLHF
TRBD1 TRBJ1-1 . TRBV6-5 TGTGCCAGCAGTGCCCCGGGACAGGGAAGAACTGAAGCTTTCTTT CASSAPGQGRTEAFF
. TRBJ2-7 . TRBV19 TGTGCCAGTAGTAGGCCTGGACAGAACTCCTACGAGCAGTACTTC CASSRPGQNSYEQYF
TRBD1 TRBJ2-1 . TRBV4-1 TGCGCCAGCAGCCAGGAAAAGTTCGCCGGGACAGGGGGCAATGAGCAGTTCTTC CASSQEKFAGTGGNEQFF
TRBD2 TRBJ2-3 once TRBV4-3 TGCGCCAGCAGCCAAGATGGGACTAGCGGCACAGATACGCAGTATTTT CASSQDGTSGTDTQYF
TRBD1 TRBJ2-2 few TRBV10-1 TGCGCCAGCAGTGACCAGGGGGCTACCGGGGAGCTGTTTTTT CASSDQGATGELFF
. TRBJ2-7 . TRBV7-6 TGTGCCAGCAGCTTAGCGGCCCGATACGAGCAGTACTTC CASSLAARYEQYF
. TRBJ1-4 . TRBV28 TGTGCCAGCAGTTTAGGGGGGAGGGATGAAAAACTGTTTTTT CASSLGGRDEKLFF
. TRBJ1-4 . TRBV4-1 TGCGCCAGCAGCCAAGTGGCAGGGTTCGTAAAACTGTTTTTT CASSQVAGFVKLFF
. TRBJ2-1 . TRBV6-1 TGTGCCAGCAGTGAAGCGCGGCTAATCAATGAGCAGTTCTTC CASSEARLINEQFF
. TRBJ1-5 . TRBV19 TGTGCCAGTAGTCGGGGGGCGTGGGGGAATCAGCCCCAGCATTTT CASSRGAWGNQPQHF
. TRBJ1-5 . TRBV19 TGTGCCAGTAGTAACTTGGGCGGAGGATTCAATCAGCCCCAGCATTTT CASSNLGGGFNQPQHF
TRBD2 TRBJ2-4 . TRBV2 TGTGCCAGCAGTGAGAGGGTAGCGGGGGGCCTTAAAAACATTCAGTACTTC CASSERVAGGLKNIQYF
TRBD2 TRBJ2-7 . TRBV28 TGTGCCAGCAGCCGCTCACAGACTAGCCATTGGGAGCAGTACTTC CASSRSQTSHWEQYF
. TRBJ2-3 . TRBV18 TGTGCCAGCTCCCTTTACCAGGGGGGCTCTAGCACAGATACGCAGTATTTT CASSLYQGGSSTDTQYF
. TRBJ2-3 . TRBV7-2 TGTGCCAGCAGCTTAGACGGGTCCTATCAAACAGATACGCAGTATTTT CASSLDGSYQTDTQYF
. TRBJ2-4 . TRBV6-5 TGTGCCAGCACTTGGACAAGACTAGCCAAAAACATTCAGTACTTC CASTWTRLAKNIQYF